These 20 T cell receptor beta chains came from one sample sequenced in a study of beta chain features in type 1 diabetes. Study outcomes and limitations: TCRB CDR3 length was moderately but significantly reduced in all four CD4+ subsets of Type 1 diabetes patients.

No antigens are known for them. The investigators reverse transcribed all of the isolated RNA, so they sequenced expressed TCRB transcripts. Here immunoSEQ multiplex PCR was the method, and the copy in TCRdb shows in-frame clones only, minus some. The table lists fewer than 400,000 clones, 9.3% of them singletons. Sequencing was performed on central memory CD4+ T cells from blood. The receptors come from a man aged 25 to 40 with type 1 diabetes.

This clone was seen a handful of times. The chain links TRBV14 to TRBJ2-7; the match to TRBD1 covers 9 bases. CDR3 length: 18 amino acids. V gave up 4 bases and J gave up 0 bases; unmatched junction bases: 13. Germline values: CDR1 SGHDN, CDR2 FVKESK. CDR3 amino acids: CASSRVPGQGVSSYEQYF. In DNA form, the CDR3 reads TGTGCCAGCAGCCGCGTCCCGGGACAGGGAGTAAGCTCCTACGAGCAGTACTTC.

This rearrangement joins TRBV5-1 to TRBJ1-2; TRBD1 might be the D (6 bases). The CDR3 loop spans 14 amino acids. V shed 4 bases and J shed 4 bases, with 14 bases lying between them. Germline CDR1 SGHRS, CDR2 YFSETQ. The CDR3 protein is CASSPEGGVYGYTF. The CDR3 nucleotides are TGCGCCAGCAGCCCGGAGGGGGGAGTCTATGGCTACACCTTC.

This clone has only a few counts. The gene calls are TRBV7-9 and TRBJ1-1; maybe TRBD1 (5 bases). The CDR3 consists of 14 residues. V was cut by 1 base and J by 3 bases, with 9 bases left in between. CDR1 SEHNR and CDR2 FQNEAQ come from the germline V gene (reference sequence). The CDR3 DNA reads as TGTGCCAGCAGCTTAGGGGCGGGGGACACTGAAGCTTTCTTT. This encodes CASSLGAGDTEAFF.

This clone has more than one count but fewer than ten. J is TRBJ2-7 and V is TRBV27; D remains unclear. The CDR3 runs 16 residues. V was pared by 6 bases and J by 2 bases, with 20 bases between. CDR1 MNHEY and CDR2 SMNVEV come from the germline V gene (reference sequence). For the CDR3, the DNA is TGTGCCAGCAGGGCCATGGGGATCCCCAAGACCTACGAGCAGTACTTC. Protein sequence: CASRAMGIPKTYEQYF.

The table lists this clone with a few counts. Additional DNA sequences in this sample encode the identical CDR3. The gene calls are TRBV7-2 and TRBJ2-3, with D maybe TRBD2 (6 bases). The CDR3 is made up of 14 amino acids. Per the germline V gene, CDR1 is SGHTA and CDR2 is FQGNSA. Between the trimmed V and J ends, which lost 5 bases and 0 bases, there was a span of 9 bases. The CDR3: CASSPGTSTDTQYF. The CDR3 nucleotides are TGTGCCAGCAGCCCTGGGACTAGCACAGATACGCAGTATTTT.

This clone has only a few counts. J is TRBJ2-5 and V is TRBV7-9; 9 nucleotides agree with TRBD1. The J call may be faulty, since TRBJ2-7 better matches the DNA end. The germline V gene encodes CDR1 SEHNR and CDR2 FQNEAQ (reference sequence). The CDR3 length is 15 residues. CDR3: CASSSTGQGSYEQYF. The DNA for the CDR3 is TGTGCCAGCAGCTCGACGGGACAGGGCTCCTACGAGCAGTACTTC.

The rearrangement links TRBV7-9 to TRBJ2-7, with 9 bases lining up with TRBD1. Unmatched junction bases numbered 8, after V lost 5 bases and J lost 6 bases. Germline lookup yields CDR1 SEHNR and CDR2 FQNEAQ (reference sequence). CDR3 length equals 14 residues. The CDR3 coding sequence is TGTGCCAGCAGCCCCACAGGGGGCTCGGGCGAGCAGTACTTC. Translating gives CASSPTGGSGEQYF.

This clone was counted between two and nine times. The CDR3 region is CSVEEGPRENTEAFF. The CDR3, as DNA: TGCAGCGTTGAAGAGGGGCCCAGAGAGAACACTGAAGCTTTCTTT. This chain uses TRBV29-1 with TRBJ1-1; tentatively, D is TRBD1 (5 bases). CDR1 is SQVTM and CDR2 is ANQGSEA in the germline V gene. This CDR3 has 15 residues. With 0 bases removed from V and 1 base from J, the gap between germline ends came to 12 bases.

This clone was seen just once. This chain connects TRBV6-1 to TRBJ1-5; D gene ambiguous. With 10 bases removed from V and 6 bases from J, the gap between germline ends came to 16 bases. CDR3 length: 13 residues. CDR1 is MNHNS, CDR2 SASEGT, per germline. The CDR3 nucleotides are TGTGCCACTCGGACCTCACCCACTCAGCCCCAGCATTTT. It is translated as CATRTSPTQPQHF.

With regard to this clone: A much larger clonotype is one base distant, so this may be a read error. J is TRBJ2-3 and V is TRBV9; 10 bases line up with TRBD2. Trimming took 4 bases from V and 4 from J; bases not matched to a gene: 6. Germline V gene data show CDR1 as SGDLS and CDR2 as YYNGEE. The CDR3 consists of 15 residues. CDR3: CASSSSGGAPDTQYF. The CDR3 DNA reads TGTGCCAGCAGCTCAAGCGGGGGGGCCCCAGATACGCAGTATTTT.

The chain uses TRBV29-1 and TRBJ2-7, with 8 bases matching TRBD1. CDR1 and CDR2 (germline): SQVTM, ANQGSEA. This CDR3 is built from 12 residues. Unmatched junction bases numbered 5, after V lost 5 bases and J lost 5 bases. The CDR3 DNA sequence: TGCAGCGTTCAGGGGGCTGGACACGAGCAGTACTTC. Residues: CSVQGAGHEQYF.

This clone has only a few counts. V gene TRBV9 combines with J gene TRBJ1-1, with 7 bases aligning to TRBD1. This CDR3 comprises 14 residues. Germline-derived CDR1 and CDR2 are SGDLS and YYNGEE. V dropped 3 bases and J dropped 4; count of bases not matched to a gene: 6. CDR3 in DNA: TGTGCCAGCAGCGCTGGACAGGCTCCCACTGAAGCTTTCTTT. This translates into CASSAGQAPTEAFF.

This clone was seen only a few times. This sequence joins TRBV10-1 and TRBJ2-3; D remains ambiguous. The V end was cut by 2 bases, the J end by 6 bases, with 3 bases between. The CDR3 is made up of 11 amino acids. CDR1 and CDR2 (germline): WNHNN, SYGVQD (reference sequence). The CDR3: CASSERDTQYF. The CDR3 DNA is TGCGCCAGCAGTGAGAGGGATACGCAGTATTTT.

This clone was recorded a few times. This sequence joins TRBV5-1 and TRBJ1-2, with D possibly TRBD1 on 5 matching bases. The germline V and J ends were trimmed by 4 bases and 7 bases, with 11 bases remaining between them. CDR3 size: 12 residues. The germline V gene encodes CDR1 SGHRS and CDR2 YFSETQ. For the CDR3, the DNA is TGCGCCAGCAGCCTGCAGGGTGGTGGCTACACCTTC. It is translated as CASSLQGGGYTF.

This clone has a handful of counts. It is unclear where the CDR3 begins or ends on the DNA, so no DNA is shown, and the CDR3 is as TCRdb lists it. V and J are TRBV9 and TRBJ2-1; TRBD2 is the table's D call and was not checked against the DNA. Germline V gene data show CDR1 as SGDLS and CDR2 as YYNGEE. The CDR3 sequence runs 13 residues, both termini included. CDR3 in amino acids: CASSVGTGTPEFF.

This clone was recorded at least ten times. This chain uses TRBV7-9 with TRBJ1-4; 7 bases are a match to TRBD1. V trimming: 5 bases; J trimming: 0 bases; junction bases outside the gene matches: 6. The CDR3 consists of 16 residues. Germline CDR1 and CDR2: SEHNR and FQNEAQ (reference sequence). The CDR3 loop is CASSLGQPSTNEKLFF. Written as DNA, the CDR3 is TGTGCCAGCAGCCTGGGACAGCCATCAACTAATGAAAAACTGTTTTTT.

In this sample, this clone turned up many times. The genes are TRBV2 and TRBJ2-5; 9 bases align to TRBD2. Germline CDR1 is SNHLY and CDR2 is FYNNEI. The junction had 2 bases not matched to a gene; V was cut back by 2 bases and J by 4 bases. This CDR3 is 14 amino acids long. The CDR3 DNA follows: TGTGCCAGCAGTGAACTAGCGGGGACAGAGACCCAGTACTTC. It yields the protein CASSELAGTETQYF.

This clone was picked up a small number of times. V gene TRBV7-2 combines with J gene TRBJ2-1; 10 bases are shared with TRBD2. From germline, CDR1 is SGHTA and CDR2 FQGNSA. CDR3 length: 15 residues. The V and J ends lost 1 base and 4 bases, in that order; junction bases with no gene match: 1. The CDR3 bases are TGTGCCAGCAGCTTAGAAGCGGGGGGGTACAATGAGCAGTTCTTC. The encoded protein is CASSLEAGGYNEQFF.

The gene calls are TRBV19 and TRBJ1-6, with a possible D match to TRBD1 (5 bases). This CDR3 has 14 residues. Germline loops: CDR1 LNHDA, CDR2 SQIVND (reference sequence). V was clipped by 7 bases and J by 9 bases, with 16 bases between them. CDR3 sequence (DNA): TGTGCCAGTACCTCTTGGGCAGGGAGTTCACCCCTCCACTTT. It specifies CASTSWAGSSPLHF. Full variable domain (outside the CDR3, taken from reference TRBV19 and TRBJ1-6): DGGITQSPKYLFRKEGQNVTLSCEQNLNHDAMYWYRQDPGQGLRLIYYSQIVNDFQKGDIAEGYSVSREKKESFPLTVTSAQKNPTAFYLCASTSWAGSSPLHFGNGTRLTVT.

This clone was observed a handful of times. The chain employs TRBV19 and TRBJ2-3, with TRBD2 identical over 8 bases. CDR3 length: 15 residues. Per germline, CDR1 LNHDA and CDR2 SQIVND (reference sequence). J was trimmed by 1 base and V by 1 base; bases with no gene match: 1. The CDR3 DNA follows: TGTGCCAGTAGTATAGCGGGGGGGCGCACAGATACGCAGTATTTT. As protein: CASSIAGGRTDTQYF.